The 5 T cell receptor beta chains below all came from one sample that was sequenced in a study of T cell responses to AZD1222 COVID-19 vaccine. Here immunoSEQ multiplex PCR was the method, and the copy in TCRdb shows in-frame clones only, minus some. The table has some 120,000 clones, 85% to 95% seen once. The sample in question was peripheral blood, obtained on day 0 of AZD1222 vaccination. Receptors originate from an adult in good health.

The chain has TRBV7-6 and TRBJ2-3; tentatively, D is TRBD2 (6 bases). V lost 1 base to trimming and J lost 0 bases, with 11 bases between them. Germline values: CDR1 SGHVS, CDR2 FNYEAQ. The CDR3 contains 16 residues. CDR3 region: CASSLESGLSTDTQYF. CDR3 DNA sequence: TGTGCCAGCAGCTTAGAAAGCGGGCTTAGCACAGATACGCAGTATTTT.

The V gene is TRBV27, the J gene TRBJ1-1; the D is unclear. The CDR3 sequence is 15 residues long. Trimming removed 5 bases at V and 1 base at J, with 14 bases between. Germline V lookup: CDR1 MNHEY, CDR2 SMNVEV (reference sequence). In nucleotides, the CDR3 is TGTGCCAGCAGTCCTTCAATCTTGGGGAACACTGAAGCTTTCTTT. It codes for CASSPSILGNTEAFF.

The CDR3: CASSWTSRTGSMSYTF. The DNA for the CDR3 is TGTGCCAGCAGCTGGACTTCCCGGACAGGATCTATGAGCTACACCTTC. The V gene is TRBV3-1 (or the pseudogene TRBV3-2), the J gene TRBJ1-2, with 7 bases aligning to TRBD1. The CDR3 is 16 residues long. Germline V CDR1 and CDR2: LGHDT, YNNKEL (reference sequence). V lost 5 bases, J lost 9 bases, and 18 bases stayed unmatched.

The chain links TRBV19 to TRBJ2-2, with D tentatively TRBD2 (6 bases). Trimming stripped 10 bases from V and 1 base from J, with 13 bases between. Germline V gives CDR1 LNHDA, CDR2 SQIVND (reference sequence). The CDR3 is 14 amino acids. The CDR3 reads CAIRRGWNTGELFF. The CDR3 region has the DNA TGTGCCATCAGGAGGGGATGGAACACCGGGGAGCTGTTTTTT.

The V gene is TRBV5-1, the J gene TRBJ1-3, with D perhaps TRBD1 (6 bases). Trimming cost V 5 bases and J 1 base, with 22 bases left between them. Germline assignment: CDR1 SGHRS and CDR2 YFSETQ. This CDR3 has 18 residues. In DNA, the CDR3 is TGCGCCAGCAGAACAGGGACCTATACCCCGGGATCTGGAAACACCATATATTTT. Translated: CASRTGTYTPGSGNTIYF.